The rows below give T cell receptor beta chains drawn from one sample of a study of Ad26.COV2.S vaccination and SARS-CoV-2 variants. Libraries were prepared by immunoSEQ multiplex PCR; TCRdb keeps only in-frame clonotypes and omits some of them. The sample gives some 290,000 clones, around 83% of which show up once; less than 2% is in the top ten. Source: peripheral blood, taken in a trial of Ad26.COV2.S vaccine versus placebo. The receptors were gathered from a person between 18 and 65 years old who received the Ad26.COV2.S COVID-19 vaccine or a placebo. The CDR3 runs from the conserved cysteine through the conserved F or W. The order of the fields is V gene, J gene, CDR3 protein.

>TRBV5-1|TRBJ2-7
CASSPDRLSSYEQYF
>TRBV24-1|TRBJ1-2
CATIEGQPYGYTF
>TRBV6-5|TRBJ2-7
CASSWDRATYEQYF
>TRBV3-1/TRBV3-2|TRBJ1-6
CASSQDMGKGSALHF
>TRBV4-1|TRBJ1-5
CASSQDPGGQPQHF
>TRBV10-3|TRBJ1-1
CAISESEGTTEAFF
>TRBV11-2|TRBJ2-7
CASTPGQQSSYEQYF
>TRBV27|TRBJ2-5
CASSPPRLAGVETQYF
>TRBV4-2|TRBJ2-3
CASSQGSVETDTQYF
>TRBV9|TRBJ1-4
CASSVEWGNNEKLFF
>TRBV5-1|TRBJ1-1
CASSLGTGENTEAFF
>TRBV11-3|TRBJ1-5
CASRSRQNNQPQHF
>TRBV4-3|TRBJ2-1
CASSRMGEGGVKFF
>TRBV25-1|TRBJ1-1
CASSPTEGMNTEAFF
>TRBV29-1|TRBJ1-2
CSAGGGRQDYGYTF
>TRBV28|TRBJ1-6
CASRFRAEYNSPLHF
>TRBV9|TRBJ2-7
CASSGPMGYEQYF
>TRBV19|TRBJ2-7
CASKTGIGAYEQYF
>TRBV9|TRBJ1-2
CASSPSGTARYGYTF
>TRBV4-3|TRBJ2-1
CASSQEGTSFPNEQFF
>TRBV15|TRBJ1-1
CATSRDLGEAFF
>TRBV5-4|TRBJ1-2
CASSLGRGANYGYTF
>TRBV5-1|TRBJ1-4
CASRGTPTNEKLFF
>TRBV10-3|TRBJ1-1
CAISESKGPGLGAEAFF
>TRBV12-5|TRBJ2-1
CASGPGQGSYNEQFF
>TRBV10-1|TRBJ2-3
CASRASGTDTQYF
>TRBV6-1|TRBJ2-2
CASSEHVKNGGIYTGELFF
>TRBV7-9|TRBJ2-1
CASSQSDEQFF
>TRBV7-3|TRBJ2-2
CASSPYVGGELFF
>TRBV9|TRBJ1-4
CASSVMGATNEKLFF
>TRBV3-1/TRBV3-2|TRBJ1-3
CASSQPSTPGQGLYSGNTIYF
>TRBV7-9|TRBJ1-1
CASSLTAGNTEAFF
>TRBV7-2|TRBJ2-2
CASRYRQGPTGELFF
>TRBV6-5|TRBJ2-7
CASSPRATGSYEQYF
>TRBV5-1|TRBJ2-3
CASSLGDTQYF
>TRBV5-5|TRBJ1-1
CATTGGMNTEAFF
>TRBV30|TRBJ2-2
CAWSGRGTGELFF
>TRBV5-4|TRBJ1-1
CASSLISTVGSEAFF
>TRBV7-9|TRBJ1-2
CASTPGQGNYGYTF
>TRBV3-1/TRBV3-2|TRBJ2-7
CASSQGSILNEQYF
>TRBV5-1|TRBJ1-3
CASSLTGFGGAGNTIYF
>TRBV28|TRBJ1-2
CASSLRGLYGYTF
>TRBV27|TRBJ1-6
CASSLRDGYNSPLHF
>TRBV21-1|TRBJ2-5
CASSKEPRGFQETQYF
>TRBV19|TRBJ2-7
CASSITGQGIYEQYF
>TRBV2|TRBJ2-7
CATGGTYEQYF
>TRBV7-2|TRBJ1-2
CASSLLGADYGYTF